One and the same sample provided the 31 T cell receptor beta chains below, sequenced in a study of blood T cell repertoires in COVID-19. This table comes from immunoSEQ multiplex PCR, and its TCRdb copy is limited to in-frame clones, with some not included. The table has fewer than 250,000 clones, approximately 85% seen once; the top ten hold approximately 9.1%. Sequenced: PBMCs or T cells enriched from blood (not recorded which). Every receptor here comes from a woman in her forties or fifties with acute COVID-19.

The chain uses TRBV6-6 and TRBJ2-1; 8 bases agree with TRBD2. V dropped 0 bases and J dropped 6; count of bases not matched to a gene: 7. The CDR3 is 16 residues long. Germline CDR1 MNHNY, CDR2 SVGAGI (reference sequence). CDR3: CASSYSKGGGTNEQFF. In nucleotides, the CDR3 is TGTGCCAGCAGTTACTCGAAAGGCGGGGGGACCAATGAGCAGTTCTTC.

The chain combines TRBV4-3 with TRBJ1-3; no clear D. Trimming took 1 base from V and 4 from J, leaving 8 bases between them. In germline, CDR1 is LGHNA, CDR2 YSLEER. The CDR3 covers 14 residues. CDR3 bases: TGCGCCAGCAGCCAAGTGGTACAAGGAAACACCATATATTTT. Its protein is CASSQVVQGNTIYF.

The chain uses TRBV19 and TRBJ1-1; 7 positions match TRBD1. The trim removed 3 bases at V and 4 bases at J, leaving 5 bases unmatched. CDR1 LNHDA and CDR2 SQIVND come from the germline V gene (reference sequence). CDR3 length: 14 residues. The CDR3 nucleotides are TGTGCCAGTAGTATCCAGGGGGTTGGCACTGAAGCTTTCTTT. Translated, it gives CASSIQGVGTEAFF.

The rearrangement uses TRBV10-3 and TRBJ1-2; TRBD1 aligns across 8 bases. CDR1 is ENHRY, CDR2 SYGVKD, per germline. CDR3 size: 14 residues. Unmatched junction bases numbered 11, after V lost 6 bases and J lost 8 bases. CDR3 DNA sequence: TGTGCCATCAGCCGGGGACAGGACCAAGTAGGCTACACCTTC. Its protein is CAISRGQDQVGYTF.

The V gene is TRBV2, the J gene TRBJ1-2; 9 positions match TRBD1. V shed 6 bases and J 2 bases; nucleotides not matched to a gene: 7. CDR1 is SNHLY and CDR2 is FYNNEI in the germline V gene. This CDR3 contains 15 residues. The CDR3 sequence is CASRPGTGRNYGYTF. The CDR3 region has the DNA TGTGCCAGCAGGCCCGGGACAGGGCGCAACTATGGCTACACCTTC.

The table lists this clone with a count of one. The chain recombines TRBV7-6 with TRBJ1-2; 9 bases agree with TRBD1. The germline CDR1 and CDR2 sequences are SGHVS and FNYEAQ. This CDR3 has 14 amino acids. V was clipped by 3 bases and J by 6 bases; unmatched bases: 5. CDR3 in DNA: TGTGCCAGCAGCTTTGGACAGGGGCTGGATGGCTACACCTTC. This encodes CASSFGQGLDGYTF.

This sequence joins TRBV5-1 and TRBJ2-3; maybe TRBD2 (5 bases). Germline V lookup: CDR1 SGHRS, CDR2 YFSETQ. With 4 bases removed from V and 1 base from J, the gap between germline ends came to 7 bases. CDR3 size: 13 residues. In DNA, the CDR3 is TGCGCCAGCAGCCTTAGCGGCACAGATACGCAGTATTTT. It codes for CASSLSGTDTQYF.

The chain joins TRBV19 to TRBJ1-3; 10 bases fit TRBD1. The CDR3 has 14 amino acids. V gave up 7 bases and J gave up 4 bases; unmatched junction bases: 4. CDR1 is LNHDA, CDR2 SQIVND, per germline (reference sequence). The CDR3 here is CASMDRGYGNTIYF. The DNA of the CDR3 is TGTGCCAGTATGGACAGGGGGTACGGAAACACCATATATTTT.

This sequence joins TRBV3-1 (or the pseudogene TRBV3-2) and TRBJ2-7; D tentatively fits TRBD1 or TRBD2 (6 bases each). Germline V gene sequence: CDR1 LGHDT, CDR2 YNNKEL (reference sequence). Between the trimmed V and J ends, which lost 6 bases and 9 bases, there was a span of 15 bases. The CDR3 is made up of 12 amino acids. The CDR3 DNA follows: TGTGCCAGCAGTCAACAGGGACTTGGGCAGTACTTC. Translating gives CASSQQGLGQYF.

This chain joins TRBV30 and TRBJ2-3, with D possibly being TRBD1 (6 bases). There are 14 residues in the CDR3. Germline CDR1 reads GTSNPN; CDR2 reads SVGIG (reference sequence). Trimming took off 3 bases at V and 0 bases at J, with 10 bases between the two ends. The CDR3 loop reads CAWSGQLSTDTQYF. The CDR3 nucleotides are TGTGCCTGGAGCGGACAGCTTAGCACAGATACGCAGTATTTT. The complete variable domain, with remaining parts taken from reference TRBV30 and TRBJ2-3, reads SQTIHQWPATLVQPVGSPLSLECTVEGTSNPNLYWYRQAAGRGLQLLFYSVGIGQISSEVPQNLSASRPQDRQFILSSKKLLLSDSGFYLCAWSGQLSTDTQYFGPGTRLTVL.

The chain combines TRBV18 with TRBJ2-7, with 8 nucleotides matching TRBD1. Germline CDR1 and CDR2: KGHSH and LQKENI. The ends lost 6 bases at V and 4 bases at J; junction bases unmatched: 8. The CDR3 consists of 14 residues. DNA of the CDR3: TGTGCCAGCTCCGTGGGGACAGGACTGTACGAGCAGTACTTC. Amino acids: CASSVGTGLYEQYF.

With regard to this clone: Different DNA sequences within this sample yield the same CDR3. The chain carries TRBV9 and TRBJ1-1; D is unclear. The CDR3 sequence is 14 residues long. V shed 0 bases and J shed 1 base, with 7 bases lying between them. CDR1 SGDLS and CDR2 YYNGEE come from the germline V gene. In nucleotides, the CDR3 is TGTGCCAGCAGCGTAGGAGGCTGGAACACTGAAGCTTTCTTT. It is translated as CASSVGGWNTEAFF.

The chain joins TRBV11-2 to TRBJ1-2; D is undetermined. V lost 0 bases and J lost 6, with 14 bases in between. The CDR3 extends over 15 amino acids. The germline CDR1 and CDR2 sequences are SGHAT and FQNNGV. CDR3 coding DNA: TGTGCCAGCAGCTTAGATGGAGGGTCGGTCGATGGCTACACCTTC. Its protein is CASSLDGGSVDGYTF.

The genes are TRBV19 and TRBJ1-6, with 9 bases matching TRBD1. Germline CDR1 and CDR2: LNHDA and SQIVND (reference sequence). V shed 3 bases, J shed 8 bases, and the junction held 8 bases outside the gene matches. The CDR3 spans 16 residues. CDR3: CASSIKGTGTYSPLHF. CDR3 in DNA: TGTGCCAGTAGTATCAAGGGGACAGGGACGTATTCACCCCTCCACTTT.

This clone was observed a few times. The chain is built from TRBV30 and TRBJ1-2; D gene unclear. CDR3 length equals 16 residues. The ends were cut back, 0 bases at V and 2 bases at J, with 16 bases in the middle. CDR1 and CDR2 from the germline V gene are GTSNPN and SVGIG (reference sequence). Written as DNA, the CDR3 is TGTGCCTGGAGTGTAGATTTCCCAACGAGGAACTATGGCTACACCTTC. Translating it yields CAWSVDFPTRNYGYTF.

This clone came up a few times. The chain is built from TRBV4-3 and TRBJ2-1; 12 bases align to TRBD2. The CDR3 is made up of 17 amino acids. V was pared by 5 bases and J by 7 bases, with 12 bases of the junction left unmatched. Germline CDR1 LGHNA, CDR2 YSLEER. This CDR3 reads CASSKNLLAGGGNEQFF. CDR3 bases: TGCGCCAGCAGCAAGAACCTACTAGCGGGGGGAGGAAATGAGCAGTTCTTC.

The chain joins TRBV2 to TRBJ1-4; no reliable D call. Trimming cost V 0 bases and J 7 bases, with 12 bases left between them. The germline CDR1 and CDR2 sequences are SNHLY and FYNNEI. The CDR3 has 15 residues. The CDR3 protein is CASSEAPASGEKLFF. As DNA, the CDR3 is TGTGCCAGCAGTGAAGCGCCTGCCAGCGGTGAAAAACTGTTTTTT.

The CDR3 nucleotides read TGCGCCAGCACAGTTGAGGGGGTGAGGAACACTGAAGCTTTCTTT. Its translation is CASTVEGVRNTEAFF. The chain has TRBV5-1 and TRBJ1-1, with TRBD1 as a possible D gene (6 bases). Germline values: CDR1 SGHRS, CDR2 YFSETQ. This CDR3 is 15 amino acids long. The V and J ends lost 6 bases and 1 base respectively, with 16 bases between them.

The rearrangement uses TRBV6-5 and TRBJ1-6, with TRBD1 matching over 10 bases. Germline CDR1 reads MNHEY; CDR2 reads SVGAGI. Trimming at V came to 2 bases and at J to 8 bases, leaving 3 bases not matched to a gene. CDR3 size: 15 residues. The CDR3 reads CASSYQTGGDSPLHF. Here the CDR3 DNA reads TGTGCCAGCAGTTACCAGACAGGGGGCGATTCACCCCTCCACTTT.

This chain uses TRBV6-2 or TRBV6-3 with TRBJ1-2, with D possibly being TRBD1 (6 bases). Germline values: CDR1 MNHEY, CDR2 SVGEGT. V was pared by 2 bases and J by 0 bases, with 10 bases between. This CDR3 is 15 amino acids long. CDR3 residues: CASSYRQDSNYGYTF. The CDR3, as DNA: TGTGCCAGCAGTTACCGACAGGACTCTAACTATGGCTACACCTTC.

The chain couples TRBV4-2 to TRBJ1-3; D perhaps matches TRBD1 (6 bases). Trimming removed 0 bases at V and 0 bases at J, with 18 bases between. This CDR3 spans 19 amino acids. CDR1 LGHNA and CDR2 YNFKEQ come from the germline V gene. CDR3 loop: CASSQDPFQGTTSGNTIYF. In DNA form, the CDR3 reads TGTGCCAGCAGCCAAGACCCCTTTCAGGGGACCACCTCTGGAAACACCATATATTTT.

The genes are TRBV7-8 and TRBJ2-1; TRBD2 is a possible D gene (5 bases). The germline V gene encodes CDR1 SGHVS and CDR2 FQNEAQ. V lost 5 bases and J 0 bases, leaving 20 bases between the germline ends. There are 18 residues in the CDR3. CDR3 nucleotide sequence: TGTGCCAGCAGCCCCCGAGGGATTCGGGCGAGCTCCTACAATGAGCAGTTCTTC. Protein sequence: CASSPRGIRASSYNEQFF.

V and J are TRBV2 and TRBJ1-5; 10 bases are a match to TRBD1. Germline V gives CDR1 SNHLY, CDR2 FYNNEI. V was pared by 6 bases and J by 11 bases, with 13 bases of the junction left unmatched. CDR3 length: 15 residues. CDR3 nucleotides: TGTGCCAGCAGGCAGGACAGGGGGGAAAATTTGGCCCAGCATTTT. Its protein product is CASRQDRGENLAQHF. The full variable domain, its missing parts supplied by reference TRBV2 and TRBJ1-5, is EPEVTQTPSHQVTQMGQEVILRCVPISNHLYFYWYRQILGQKVEFLVSFYNNEISEKSEIFDDQFSVERPDGSNFTLKIRSTKLEDSAMYFCASRQDRGENLAQHFGDGTRLSIL.

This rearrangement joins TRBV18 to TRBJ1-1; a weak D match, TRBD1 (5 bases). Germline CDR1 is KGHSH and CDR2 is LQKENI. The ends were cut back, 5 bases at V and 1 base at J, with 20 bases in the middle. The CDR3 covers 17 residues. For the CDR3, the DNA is TGTGCCAGCTCAACCAGGGCGGGGGTCATGGAGAACACTGAAGCTTTCTTT. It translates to CASSTRAGVMENTEAFF.

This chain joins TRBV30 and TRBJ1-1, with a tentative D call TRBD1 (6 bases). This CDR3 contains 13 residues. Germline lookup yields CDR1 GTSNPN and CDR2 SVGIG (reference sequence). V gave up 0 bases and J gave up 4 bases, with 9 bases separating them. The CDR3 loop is CAWSVQGPTEAFF. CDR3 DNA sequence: TGTGCCTGGAGTGTCCAGGGGCCCACTGAAGCTTTCTTT.

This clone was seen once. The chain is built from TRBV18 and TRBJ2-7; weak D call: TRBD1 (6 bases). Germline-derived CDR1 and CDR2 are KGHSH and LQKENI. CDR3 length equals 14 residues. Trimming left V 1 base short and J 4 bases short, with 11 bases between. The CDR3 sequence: CASSPQNREYEQYF. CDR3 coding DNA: TGTGCCAGCTCACCACAGAACAGGGAATACGAGCAGTACTTC.

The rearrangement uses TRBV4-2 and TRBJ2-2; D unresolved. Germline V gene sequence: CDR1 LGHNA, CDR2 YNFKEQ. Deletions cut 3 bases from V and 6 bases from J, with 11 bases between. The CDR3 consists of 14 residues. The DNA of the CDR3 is TGTGCCAGCAGCCAGGCGGAGTTCCCCGGGGAGCTGTTTTTT. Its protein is CASSQAEFPGELFF.

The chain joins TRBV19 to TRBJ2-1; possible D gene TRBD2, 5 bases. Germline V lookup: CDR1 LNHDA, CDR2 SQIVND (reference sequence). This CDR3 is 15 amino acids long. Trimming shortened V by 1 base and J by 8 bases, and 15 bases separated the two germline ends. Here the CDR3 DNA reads TGTGCCAGTAGTATAGTAGAGGGATTGGGCTATGAGCAGTTCTTC. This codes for CASSIVEGLGYEQFF.

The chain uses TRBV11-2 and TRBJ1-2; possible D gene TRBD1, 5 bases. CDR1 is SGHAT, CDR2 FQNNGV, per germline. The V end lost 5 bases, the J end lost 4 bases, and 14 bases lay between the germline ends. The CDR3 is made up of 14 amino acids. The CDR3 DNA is TGTGCCAGCAGCACCCCAGGGAGGGGCTATGGCTACACCTTC. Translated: CASSTPGRGYGYTF.

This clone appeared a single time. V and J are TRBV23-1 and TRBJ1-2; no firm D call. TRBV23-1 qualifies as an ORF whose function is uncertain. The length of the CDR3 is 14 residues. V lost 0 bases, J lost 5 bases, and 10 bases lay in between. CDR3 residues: CASSQSNDSYGYTF. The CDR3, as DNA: TGCGCCAGCAGTCAATCAAATGACTCTTATGGCTACACCTTC.

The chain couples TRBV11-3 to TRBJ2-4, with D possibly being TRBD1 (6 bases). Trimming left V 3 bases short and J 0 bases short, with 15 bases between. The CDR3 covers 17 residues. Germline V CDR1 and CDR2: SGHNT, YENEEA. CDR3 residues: CASSFRTAILAKNIQYF. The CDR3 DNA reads TGTGCCAGCAGCTTTCGGACAGCCATCCTAGCCAAAAACATTCAGTACTTC. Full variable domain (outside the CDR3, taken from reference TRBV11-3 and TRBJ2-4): EAGVVQSPRYKIIEKKQPVAFWCNPISGHNTLYWYLQNLGQGPELLIRYENEEAVDDSQLPKDRFSAERLKGVDSTLKIQPAELGDSAVYLCASSFRTAILAKNIQYFGAGTRLSVL.